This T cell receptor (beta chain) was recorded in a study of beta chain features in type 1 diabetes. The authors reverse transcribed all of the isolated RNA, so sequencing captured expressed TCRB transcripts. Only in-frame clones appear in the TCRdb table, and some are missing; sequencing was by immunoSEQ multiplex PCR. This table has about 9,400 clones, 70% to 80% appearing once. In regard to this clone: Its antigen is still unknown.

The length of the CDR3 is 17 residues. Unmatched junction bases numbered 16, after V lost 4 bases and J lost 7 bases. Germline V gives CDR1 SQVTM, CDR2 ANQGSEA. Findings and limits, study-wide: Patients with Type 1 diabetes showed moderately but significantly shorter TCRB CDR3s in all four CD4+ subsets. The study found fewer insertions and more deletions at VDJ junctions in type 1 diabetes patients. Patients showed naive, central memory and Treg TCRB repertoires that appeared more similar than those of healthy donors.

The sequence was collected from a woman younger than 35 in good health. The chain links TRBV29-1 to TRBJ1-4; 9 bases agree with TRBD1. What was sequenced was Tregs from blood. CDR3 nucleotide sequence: TGCAGCGTTGCCAATAGGGACAGGGTCACCCTGCGTGAAAAACTGTTTTTT. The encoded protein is CSVANRDRVTLREKLFF.